This T cell receptor beta chain was sequenced during a study of regulatory T cells in long-lasting Graves disease. Overall study: Positive TSH receptor antibodies alongside over 5 years of antithyroid drugs were what marked Graves' disease as persistent.

CDR1 MNHNS and CDR2 SASEGT come from the germline V gene. The V gene end was trimmed by 6 bases and the J gene end by 1 base; junction bases not matched to a gene: 9. The CDR3 contains 17 residues. As to this clonotype: Antigen unknown.

Points from the study as a whole: Persistent disease preferred TRBV28, TRBJ1-2 and TRBJ2-5; new disease, TRBV20-1 and TRBJ2-1. Persistent Graves' patients had lower TCR diversity than newly diagnosed ones.

The time point denotes: persistent/refractory GD, antithyroid drugs over 5 years with positive TRAb. The authors made the TCR library using RNA they extracted from PBMCs. Construction of TCR beta libraries relied on iRepertoire HTBI primers and on Arm-PCR targeting CDR3 regions. TCRdb re-derived calls from the multiplex PCR reads in MiXCR, one entry per CDR3 protein. Of 700,000 or so distinct CDR3 sequences listed, 30% are singletons. This chain joins TRBV6-1 and TRBJ2-5, with TRBD1 identical over 12 bases. This sample comprised peripheral blood mononuclear cells (PBMCs), obtained when the disease was refractory, from a patient treated with antithyroid drugs. This sequence was found in a female donor with Graves disease. CDR3 residues: CASRPKGQGAGQETQYF. CDR3 DNA sequence: TGTGCCAGCAGGCCCAAGGGACAGGGGGCGGGCCAAGAGACCCAGTACTTC.